The 26 T cell receptor beta chains presented below share a single source sample, sequenced in a study of a mutant IDH1 vaccine in newly diagnosed glioma. Their antigens remain unidentified. Time point denoted: week 23, last vaccination. The study gave 300 ug of mutant IDH1 20-mer peptide per vaccine dose, with topical imiquimod. Libraries were prepared by immunoSEQ multiplex PCR; TCRdb keeps only in-frame clonotypes and omits some of them. The sample has 70,000 to 95,000 clones, around 83% seen once. The material was PBMCs, obtained from a glioma patient whose treatment included an IDH1 peptide vaccine. These receptors all stem from a woman aged 50 to 60 with glioma.

This clone came up once. V usage is TRBV5-6 and J usage is TRBJ2-7, with 8 bases that match TRBD1. CDR1 is SGHDT, CDR2 YYEEEE, per germline. V shed 5 bases and J 7 bases; nucleotides not matched to a gene: 14. This CDR3 has 15 amino acids. In DNA form, the CDR3 reads TGTGCCAGCAGACTTTGGGACAGGCCGACGGGTGAGCAGTACTTC. Amino acids: CASRLWDRPTGEQYF.

For this clone: Other DNA sequences of this sample code for an identical CDR3. The chain couples TRBV19 to TRBJ2-3; 7 nucleotides line up with TRBD2. CDR1 and CDR2 from the germline V gene are LNHDA and SQIVND (reference sequence). The CDR3 is 16 amino acids. The trim removed 3 bases at V and 2 bases at J, leaving 8 bases unmatched. CDR3 loop: CASSIRVSGPTDTQYF. For the CDR3, the DNA is TGTGCCAGTAGTATTAGAGTTAGCGGGCCCACAGATACGCAGTATTTT.

The chain carries TRBV5-4 and TRBJ1-1; D is perhaps TRBD1 (6 bases). This CDR3 has 14 amino acids. Germline CDR1 reads SGHNT; CDR2 reads YYREEE (reference sequence). Trimming took off 3 bases at V and 7 bases at J, with 16 bases between the two ends. This CDR3 reads CASSSGGFNLEAFF. The CDR3 DNA follows: TGTGCCAGCAGCTCTGGGGGCTTTAACCTTGAAGCTTTCTTT. The whole variable domain, filled in from reference TRBV5-4 and TRBJ1-1, reads ETGVTQSPTHLIKTRGQQVTLRCSSQSGHNTVSWYQQALGQGPQFIFQYYREEENGRGNFPPRFSGLQFPNYSSELNVNALELDDSALYLCASSSGGFNLEAFFGQGTRLTVV.

The chain employs TRBV11-2 and TRBJ2-2; no firm D call. The CDR3 spans 13 residues. CDR1 and CDR2 (germline): SGHAT, FQNNGV. V shed 0 bases and J shed 4 bases, with 3 bases lying between them. The CDR3 sequence: CASSLDLTGELFF. The CDR3, as DNA: TGTGCCAGCAGCTTAGATCTCACCGGGGAGCTGTTTTTT. The variable domain in full, with the rest retrieved from reference TRBV11-2 and TRBJ2-2, is EAGVAQSPRYKIIEKRQSVAFWCNPISGHATLYWYQQILGQGPKLLIQFQNNGVVDDSQLPKDRFSAERLKGVDSTLKIQPAKLEDSAVYLCASSLDLTGELFFGEGSRLTVL.

The chain is built from TRBV6-6 and TRBJ2-4; maybe TRBD2 (6 bases). V shed 5 bases and J shed 8 bases, with 10 bases lying between them. Looked up from germline, CDR1 is MNHNY and CDR2 is SVGAGI (reference sequence). The CDR3 is 12 amino acids. Here the CDR3 DNA reads TGTGCCAGCAGTGGGGACTCAGACATTCAGTACTTC. Its translation: CASSGDSDIQYF.

This chain joins TRBV4-1 and TRBJ1-6; D is possibly TRBD1 (6 bases). This CDR3 region has 20 residues. Per the germline V gene, CDR1 is MGHRA and CDR2 is YSYEKL. Trimming shortened V by 0 bases and J by 0 bases, and 18 bases separated the two germline ends. DNA for the CDR3: TGCGCCAGCAGCCAAGACGGAGGAACAGGGAGCGACTCCTATAATTCACCCCTCCACTTT. Translating it yields CASSQDGGTGSDSYNSPLHF.

This clone appeared a few times. The chain carries TRBV28 and TRBJ1-5; 10 nucleotides line up with TRBD1. CDR3 size: 14 residues. Trimming took 6 bases from V and 6 from J; bases not matched to a gene: 5. Germline CDR1 is MDHEN and CDR2 is SYDVKM. The DNA for the CDR3 is TGTGCCAGCAGGGCCGGGACAGGGGTTCAGCCCCAGCATTTT. It encodes CASRAGTGVQPQHF.

The chain combines TRBV5-1 with TRBJ1-1; TRBD1 matches at 8 bases. This CDR3 comprises 13 residues. The V and J ends lost 2 bases and 10 bases, in that order; junction bases with no gene match: 7. The germline gives CDR1 SGHRS, CDR2 YFSETQ. The CDR3 is CASSLAGGEGAFF. Here the CDR3 DNA reads TGCGCCAGCAGCTTAGCAGGGGGCGAGGGAGCTTTCTTT. The full variable domain, with the rest looked up from reference TRBV5-1 and TRBJ1-1, is KAGVTQTPRYLIKTRGQQVTLSCSPISGHRSVSWYQQTPGQGLQFLFEYFSETQRNKGNFPGRFSGRQFSNSRSEMNVSTLELGDSALYLCASSLAGGEGAFFGQGTRLTVV.

This clone was seen only a few times. The rearrangement joins TRBV2 to TRBJ1-2, with D maybe TRBD1 (6 bases). The germline CDR1 and CDR2 sequences are SNHLY and FYNNEI. The CDR3 extends over 14 amino acids. The V and J ends lost 1 base and 8 bases respectively, with 14 bases between them. CDR3 amino acids: CASSEVGRGDGYTF. CDR3 nucleotides: TGTGCCAGCAGTGAAGTCGGCAGGGGAGACGGCTACACCTTC.

The count of this clone is one. The V call is TRBV10-3, the J call TRBJ2-5, with D tentatively TRBD1 (5 bases). The germline V and J ends were trimmed by 11 bases and 1 base, with 11 bases remaining between them. Germline V gene lookup returns CDR1 ENHRY and CDR2 SYGVKD. The CDR3 runs 12 residues. CDR3 loop: CAAGASQETQYF. The CDR3 DNA reads TGTGCCGCTGGGGCAAGCCAAGAGACCCAGTACTTC.

V is TRBV28 and J is TRBJ1-1; D is perhaps TRBD1 (6 bases). Germline V lookup: CDR1 MDHEN, CDR2 SYDVKM. The CDR3 loop spans 12 amino acids. Trimming stripped 7 bases from V and 11 bases from J, with 17 bases between. CDR3 residues: CASTKGGRGAFF. CDR3 nucleotide sequence: TGTGCCAGCACCAAGGGAGGAAGGGGGGCTTTCTTT.

V and J are TRBV7-8 and TRBJ1-5, with D possibly matching TRBD1 (6 bases). V shed 2 bases and J shed 4 bases, with 12 bases lying between them. The CDR3 has 15 amino acids. In germline, CDR1 is SGHVS, CDR2 FQNEAQ. The CDR3: CASSLREGGNQPQHF. The DNA for the CDR3 is TGTGCCAGCAGCTTACGGGAGGGGGGAAATCAGCCCCAGCATTTT.

The gene calls are TRBV5-1 and TRBJ2-5; possible D gene TRBD1, 5 bases. The germline V gene encodes CDR1 SGHRS and CDR2 YFSETQ. V was trimmed by 3 bases and J by 9 bases, leaving 15 bases between them. This CDR3 comprises 13 residues. The CDR3 reads CASSSGQRMAQYF. The CDR3 DNA sequence: TGCGCCAGCAGCTCAGGACAACGCATGGCCCAGTACTTC.

DNA of the CDR3: TGTGCCAGCAGCTTTAGACGGGCGAACACCGGGGAGCTGTTTTTT. Residues: CASSFRRANTGELFF. The chain links TRBV7-9 to TRBJ2-2; the D is unclear. CDR1 is SEHNR, CDR2 FQNEAQ, per germline (reference sequence). The CDR3 spans 15 residues. V lost 3 bases, J lost 0 bases, and 8 bases lay in between.

The rearrangement joins TRBV5-1 to TRBJ2-7; the match to TRBD2 covers 12 bases. Germline-derived CDR1 and CDR2 are SGHRS and YFSETQ. The J segment lost 1 base and the V segment lost 3 bases, leaving 5 bases of the junction unmatched. The CDR3 spans 16 residues. CDR3 nucleotides: TGCGCCAGCAGCTGGACGACTAGCGGGGGATCCTACGAGCAGTACTTC. Translation gives CASSWTTSGGSYEQYF.

The chain couples TRBV7-3 to TRBJ2-5; D not certain. Deletions cut 1 base from V and 0 bases from J, with 3 bases between. Germline loops: CDR1 SGHTA, CDR2 FQGTGA. The CDR3 runs to 13 residues. The CDR3 DNA is TGTGCCAGCAGCTTAAGCCACCAAGAGACCCAGTACTTC. Its translation is CASSLSHQETQYF.

This chain connects TRBV7-3 to TRBJ1-1; tentative D call: TRBD1 (5 bases). Germline lookup yields CDR1 SGHTA and CDR2 FQGTGA. V lost 2 bases and J lost 4, with 8 bases in between. The CDR3 runs 13 residues. The CDR3 loop reads CASSLQQGTEAFF. The DNA for the CDR3 is TGTGCCAGCAGCTTACAGCAGGGCACTGAAGCTTTCTTT.

V gene TRBV6-1 combines with J gene TRBJ1-1; D is undetermined. The CDR3 spans 16 residues. V was cut by 1 base and J by 1 base, with 13 bases left in between. Per germline, CDR1 MNHNS and CDR2 SASEGT. The CDR3 DNA is TGTGCCAGCAGTGAAGACGGCTGGGTGGGGAACACTGAAGCTTTCTTT. Translation: CASSEDGWVGNTEAFF.

This clone was counted a single time. The chain has TRBV6-5 and TRBJ1-4; tentative D call: TRBD1 (6 bases). Looked up from germline, CDR1 is MNHEY and CDR2 is SVGAGI. The V end was cut by 8 bases, the J end by 8 bases, with 15 bases between. This CDR3 contains 13 residues. The CDR3 coding sequence is TGTGCCAGCGGACAGACGGGGAGGGAAAAACTGTTTTTT. Amino acid sequence: CASGQTGREKLFF.

This clone was observed a single time. The identical CDR3 is also encoded by other nucleotide sequences in the sample. The chain carries TRBV19 and TRBJ1-5, with D possibly matching TRBD1 (6 bases). Deletions cut 7 bases from V and 6 bases from J, with 16 bases between. Germline V gene sequence: CDR1 LNHDA, CDR2 SQIVND (reference sequence). This CDR3 contains 14 residues. The CDR3, as DNA: TGTGCCAGTACTGACAGGCACGGGGGTCAGCCCCAGCATTTT. It is translated as CASTDRHGGQPQHF.

This clone was detected once. This chain links TRBV28 with TRBJ2-2; 8 bases agree with TRBD2. Germline V lookup: CDR1 MDHEN, CDR2 SYDVKM. V gave up 7 bases and J gave up 5 bases; unmatched junction bases: 9. The CDR3 runs 15 residues. This CDR3 reads CASTPGGGWTGELFF. The CDR3 DNA is TGTGCCAGCACCCCGGGGGGGGGTTGGACCGGGGAGCTGTTTTTT.

This sequence joins TRBV9 and TRBJ1-2; 9 bases fit TRBD1. CDR3 length: 15 amino acids. Germline CDR1 SGDLS, CDR2 YYNGEE. The J segment lost 2 bases and the V segment lost 0 bases, leaving 2 bases of the junction unmatched. CDR3 sequence: CASSVVGTGNYGYTF. In DNA, the CDR3 is TGTGCCAGCAGCGTAGTAGGGACAGGGAACTATGGCTACACCTTC. Drawing the rest from reference TRBV9 and TRBJ1-2, the complete variable domain is DSGVTQTPKHLITATGQRVTLRCSPRSGDLSVYWYQQSLDQGLQFLIQYYNGEERAKGNILERFSAQQFPDLHSELNLSSLELGDSALYFCASSVVGTGNYGYTFGSGTRLTVV.

This sequence joins TRBV19 and TRBJ2-5, with D perhaps TRBD1 (6 bases). The CDR3 covers 14 residues. Deletions cut 4 bases from V and 5 bases from J, with 14 bases between. In germline, CDR1 is LNHDA, CDR2 SQIVND (reference sequence). DNA for the CDR3: TGTGCCAGTAGTACCCTGACAGGACAGGAGACCCAGTACTTC. Protein sequence: CASSTLTGQETQYF.

V usage is TRBV29-1 and J usage is TRBJ2-1; 10 nucleotides line up with TRBD2. Germline CDR1 SQVTM, CDR2 ANQGSEA. V gave up 3 bases and J gave up 5 bases; unmatched junction bases: 7. The CDR3 has 15 amino acids. The CDR3 is CSVDRLAGDHNEQFF. CDR3 bases: TGCAGCGTTGATCGGCTAGCGGGAGATCACAATGAGCAGTTCTTC.

The J gene is TRBJ2-7, the V gene TRBV6-5, with D possibly TRBD2 on 6 matching bases. Trimming cost V 5 bases and J 6 bases, with 20 bases left between them. Per germline, CDR1 MNHEY and CDR2 SVGAGI. CDR3 size: 15 residues. The CDR3 nucleotides read TGTGCCAGCAGTATGTGGCGGGACCGCTTCTTCGAGCAGTACTTC. Its protein is CASSMWRDRFFEQYF.

The chain employs TRBV7-6 and TRBJ2-7; 8 bases fit TRBD2. Unmatched junction bases numbered 18, after V lost 3 bases and J lost 2 bases. The germline V gene encodes CDR1 SGHVS and CDR2 FNYEAQ. The CDR3 sequence is 19 residues long. CDR3 protein: CASSLGLPGSREGAYEQYF. The CDR3 region has the DNA TGTGCCAGCAGCTTGGGACTACCCGGCTCCCGGGAGGGTGCCTACGAGCAGTACTTC.